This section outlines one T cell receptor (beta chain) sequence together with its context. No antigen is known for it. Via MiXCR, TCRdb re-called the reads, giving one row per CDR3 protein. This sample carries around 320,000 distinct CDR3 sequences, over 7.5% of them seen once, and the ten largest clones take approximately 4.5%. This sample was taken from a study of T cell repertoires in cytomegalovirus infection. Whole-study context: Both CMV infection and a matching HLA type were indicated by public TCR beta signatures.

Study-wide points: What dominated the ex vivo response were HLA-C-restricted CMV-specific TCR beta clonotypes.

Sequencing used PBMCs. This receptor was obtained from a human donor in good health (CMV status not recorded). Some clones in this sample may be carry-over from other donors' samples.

The CDR3 is CAIREDRANTEAFF. CDR3 DNA: TGTGCCATCAGAGAGGACAGGGCTAACACTGAAGCTTTCTTT. This chain connects TRBV10-3 to TRBJ1-1; the match to TRBD1 covers 8 bases. V shed 6 bases and J 2 bases; nucleotides not matched to a gene: 5. Germline loops: CDR1 ENHRY, CDR2 SYGVKD. This CDR3 is built from 14 residues.